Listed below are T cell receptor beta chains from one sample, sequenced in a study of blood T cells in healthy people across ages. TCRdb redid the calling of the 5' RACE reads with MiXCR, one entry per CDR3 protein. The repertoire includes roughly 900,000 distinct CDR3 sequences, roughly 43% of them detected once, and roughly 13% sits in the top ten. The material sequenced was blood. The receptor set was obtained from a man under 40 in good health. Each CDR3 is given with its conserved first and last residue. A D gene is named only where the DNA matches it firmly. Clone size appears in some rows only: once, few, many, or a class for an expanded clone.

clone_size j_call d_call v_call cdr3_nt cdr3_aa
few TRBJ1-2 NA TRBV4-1 TGCGCCAGCAGCCCCCGGGAGGGGGTGGGCTATGGCTACACCTTC CASSPREGVGYGYTF
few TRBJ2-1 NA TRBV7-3 TGTGCCAGCAGCTTCATAGACCGCGAGCAGTTCTTC CASSFIDREQFF
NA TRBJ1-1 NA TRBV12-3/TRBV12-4 TGTGCCAGCAGTCTCAAAAGGGTAGGGAACACTGAAGCTTTCTTT CASSLKRVGNTEAFF
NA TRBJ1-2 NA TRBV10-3 TGTGCCATCAGTGAAGGGGCGTTTTATGGCTACACCTTC CAISEGAFYGYTF
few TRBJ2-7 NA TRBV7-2 TGTGCCAGCAGCTCCCCCGAACAGTCGAGCTCCTACGAGCAGTACTTC CASSSPEQSSSYEQYF
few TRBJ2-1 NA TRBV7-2 TGTGCCAGCAGCTCGAGGACCAATCAGGGGAATTACAATGAGCAGTTCTTC CASSSRTNQGNYNEQFF
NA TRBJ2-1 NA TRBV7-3 TGTGCCAGCAGCTTAAGCTATGGGCTCTACAATGAGCAGTTCTTC CASSLSYGLYNEQFF
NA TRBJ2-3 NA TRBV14 TGTGCCAGCAGCCAAGTACAGCCGTTCACAGATACGCAGTATTTT CASSQVQPFTDTQYF
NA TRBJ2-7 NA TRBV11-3 TGTGCCGGGCCCGGTCTTTCAGGGGCTCACGAGCAGTACTTC CAGPGLSGAHEQYF
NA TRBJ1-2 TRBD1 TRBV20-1 TGCAGTGCTAGTCTTGACAGGGCGGGCGGCTACACCTTC CSASLDRAGGYTF
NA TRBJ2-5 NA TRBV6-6 TGTGCCAGCAGCTCAACCGCCTCGTCAGAGACCCAGTACTTC CASSSTASSETQYF
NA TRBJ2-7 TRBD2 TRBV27 TGTGCCAGCAGTTTCGCGGGGGGCCGTTACAATGAGCAGTACTTC CASSFAGGRYNEQYF
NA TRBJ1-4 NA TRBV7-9 TGTACCAGCAGCGTAGGGGGGGTAGAGGAAAAACTGTTTTTT CTSSVGGVEEKLFF
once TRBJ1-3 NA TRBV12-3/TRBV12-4 TGTGCCAGCAGTTTGAGAAGGGCTGGAAACACCATATATTTT CASSLRRAGNTIYF
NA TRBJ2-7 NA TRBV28 TGTGCCAGCAGTAAAGACCTGAGTGGCGAGCAGTACTTC CASSKDLSGEQYF
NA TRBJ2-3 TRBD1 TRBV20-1 TGCAGTGCCGCTGGGGACAGGGGGCTAACAGATACGCAGTATTTT CSAAGDRGLTDTQYF
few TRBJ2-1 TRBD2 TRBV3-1 TGTGCCAGCAGCCAAGAACTAGCGGGGGCCAAAGAGCAGTTCTTC CASSQELAGAKEQFF
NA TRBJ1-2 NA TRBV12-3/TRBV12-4 TGTGCCAGCAGTTCCCCTGAGGCGGGGTATGGCTACACCTTC CASSSPEAGYGYTF
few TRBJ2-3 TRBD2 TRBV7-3 TGTGCCAGCAGCTTAACCCGGGGTAGCGGGGGTTTAGATACGCAGTATTTT CASSLTRGSGGLDTQYF
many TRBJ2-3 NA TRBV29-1 TGCAGCGTCAGATCGCTAGTGACGTCGGATACGCAGTATTTT CSVRSLVTSDTQYF
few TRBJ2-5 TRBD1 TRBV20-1 TGCAGTGCTGGGGGACAGGGCATCCAAGAGACCCAGTACTTC CSAGGQGIQETQYF
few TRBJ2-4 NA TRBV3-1 TGTGCCAGCAGCCAGGGACCTCCAGGAGCCATTCAGTACTTC CASSQGPPGAIQYF